This record looks at one T cell receptor (beta chain) sequence and its context. CDR1 and CDR2 (germline): SGDLS, YYNGEE. The CDR3 is 15 residues long. Trimming took 0 bases from V and 6 from J, leaving 13 bases between them. The sample belongs to a study of early T cells in non-severe SARS-CoV-2 infection. Individual cDNA molecules carried attached unique molecular identifiers. MiXCR, applied by TCRdb to the 5' RACE reads, yields one record per CDR3 protein. The sample includes tens of thousands of distinct CDR3 sequences, over 12% of them seen just once. The sequenced sample consisted of whole blood. The receptor comes from an adult who was a healthcare worker with PCR-confirmed SARS-CoV-2 infection or an uninfected control (not recorded which). V gene TRBV9 combines with J gene TRBJ2-1, with D possibly being TRBD2 (5 bases). The CDR3 protein is CASSVGGHGGNEQFF. DNA of the CDR3: TGTGCCAGCAGCGTAGGAGGTCATGGAGGCAATGAGCAGTTCTTC.